These T cell receptor beta chains were read from a single sample in a study of blood T cells in healthy people across ages. TCRdb used MiXCR to reprocess the 5' RACE reads, holding one entry per CDR3 protein. The sample has 1,500,000 or so distinct CDR3 sequences; approximately 59% are singletons. Sequencing was performed on blood. These receptors were taken from a man between 18 and 29 years old in good health. Both conserved end residues are part of each CDR3. A D gene is named only where the DNA matches it firmly. Not all rows give a size; the values are once, few, many and, for expanded clones, a class.

v_call,d_call,j_call,clone_size,cdr3_nt,cdr3_aa
TRBV20-1,-,TRBJ1-6,-,TGCAGTGCTAGAGATTCACAGTGGATTTCGAATAATTCACCCCTCCACTTT,CSARDSQWISNNSPLHF
TRBV28,TRBD1,TRBJ2-5,-,TGTGCCATCCCTCGCCGGGACAGGCTTGGGGAGCAGTACTTC,CAIPRRDRLGEQYF
TRBV5-5,-,TRBJ1-6,once,TGTGCCAGCAGCTTGACGCCTTTGGGGGGCGCGTTGGAGGATTCACCCCTCCACTTT,CASSLTPLGGALEDSPLHF
TRBV7-2,-,TRBJ2-7,few,TGTGCCAGCAGCCAACTAGATCCCTACGAGCAGTACTTC,CASSQLDPYEQYF
TRBV29-1,-,TRBJ2-7,-,TGCAGCGTTGTGTCCGAGTCAGACCTCGCCGAGCAGTACTTC,CSVVSESDLAEQYF
TRBV5-1,-,TRBJ1-1,-,TGCGCCAGCAGCTTGGATGAGGGTTCGACAGCTTTCTTT,CASSLDEGSTAFF
TRBV7-2,-,TRBJ2-2,-,TGTGCCAGCAGCTTACAGAGCTTAGGGACTTACACCGGGGAGCTGTTTTTT,CASSLQSLGTYTGELFF
TRBV18,TRBD2,TRBJ2-1,-,TGTGCCAGCTCCCCGTCCTGGGGGGGGGAAATCAGATCTGAGCAGTTCTTC,CASSPSWGGEIRSEQFF
TRBV15,TRBD2,TRBJ2-1,-,TGTGCCACCAGCAATAACCCCGGGACTAGCGGGACGATGTTCGGCAATGAGCAGTTCTTC,CATSNNPGTSGTMFGNEQFF
TRBV5-6,-,TRBJ1-6,-,TGTGCCAGCAGCTTAAGTTCGGGAAGGGATAATTCACCCCTCCACTTT,CASSLSSGRDNSPLHF
TRBV20-1,TRBD1,TRBJ1-1,-,TGCAGTGCCGTAGACAGGGAAAAGATGAACACTGAAGCTTTCTTT,CSAVDREKMNTEAFF
TRBV5-4,-,TRBJ2-7,-,TGTGCCAGCAGCTTGGTCCCGGGACGGGACTACGAGCAGTACTTC,CASSLVPGRDYEQYF
TRBV29-1,-,TRBJ2-7,few,TGCAGCGTTGGGGTCCAGGGTTACGAGCAGTACTTC,CSVGVQGYEQYF
TRBV4-1,TRBD2,TRBJ2-1,-,TGCGCCAGCAGCACAGGGAGCGGGGGGGCCAACAATGAGCAGTTCTTC,CASSTGSGGANNEQFF
TRBV29-1,-,TRBJ2-7,-,TGCAGCCTCCGGTCTGGCTACGAGCAGTACTTC,CSLRSGYEQYF
TRBV20-1,-,TRBJ2-4,-,TGCAGTGCCACACGCCTACTAATAGCCAAAAACATTCAGTACTTC,CSATRLLIAKNIQYF
TRBV5-1,TRBD1,TRBJ1-2,-,TGCGCCAGCAGCCCCGGGACAGGCCTCCCGGGCTACACCTTC,CASSPGTGLPGYTF
TRBV6-6,-,TRBJ2-7,-,TGTGCCAGCAGTACAGGGGGGGGCGGCTACGAGCAGTACTTC,CASSTGGGGYEQYF
TRBV21-1,-,TRBJ1-5,-,TGTGCCAGCAGCAAAGCTGGGCGGGAGGTGGGCAATCAGCCCCAGCATTTT,CASSKAGREVGNQPQHF
TRBV7-2,-,TRBJ2-2,-,TGTGCCAGCAGCTTAAAGGTCTCCGGGGAGCTGTTTTTT,CASSLKVSGELFF
TRBV20-1,-,TRBJ2-7,-,TGCAGTGCTAGAGGGCCAGGGACGGGTTACGAGCAGTACTTC,CSARGPGTGYEQYF
TRBV10-3,-,TRBJ2-3,-,TGTGCCATCAGTGAGGGGGGGGCCTCAGATACGCAGTATTTT,CAISEGGASDTQYF
TRBV7-9,-,TRBJ2-7,-,TGTGCCAGCAGCCTCATGGGGAATACCTACGAGCAGTACTTC,CASSLMGNTYEQYF
TRBV4-3,TRBD1,TRBJ2-7,-,TGCGCCAGCAGCCAAGTCGTACCGGGACAGCTGACAACTTCCTACGAGCAGTACTTC,CASSQVVPGQLTTSYEQYF
TRBV12-3/TRBV12-4,-,TRBJ1-1,once,TGTGCCAGCAGTTTACGGGGCGGAAATGGAGCTTTCTTT,CASSLRGGNGAFF
TRBV7-6,TRBD2,TRBJ2-1,once,TGTGCCAGCAGCTTAGAACTAGCGGGGGCCTCCCCGTACAATGAGCAGTTCTTC,CASSLELAGASPYNEQFF
TRBV25-1,-,TRBJ2-7,-,TGTGCCAGCACCAACGGGGAGGCAGGGCTCTACGAGCAGTACTTC,CASTNGEAGLYEQYF
TRBV28,-,TRBJ1-5,-,TGTGCCAGCACAGAACAGGTGTACAATCAGCCCCAGCATTTT,CASTEQVYNQPQHF
TRBV20-1,-,TRBJ1-2,-,TGCAGTGCTAGAGATCAGTTCGGCCCCTACTATGGCTACACCTTC,CSARDQFGPYYGYTF
TRBV18,-,TRBJ1-5,-,TGTGCCAGCTCACCTTTACCCATTAGCAATCAGCCCCAGCATTTT,CASSPLPISNQPQHF
TRBV29-1,-,TRBJ1-4,few,TGCAGCGTTCAGACAGCTTTAAATGAAAAACTGTTTTTT,CSVQTALNEKLFF
TRBV7-2,-,TRBJ2-7,few,TGTGCCAGCAGCTTAAGTACCTACAATGAGCAGTACTTC,CASSLSTYNEQYF
TRBV18,-,TRBJ2-5,once,TGTGCCAGCTCACCACCGTCCGCGGAACAAGAGACCCAGTACTTC,CASSPPSAEQETQYF
TRBV6-1,TRBD1,TRBJ2-2,-,TGTGCCAGCCTTTCCGGTACAGGGGGCTACACGACCGGGGAGCTGTTTTTT,CASLSGTGGYTTGELFF
TRBV20-1,TRBD1,TRBJ1-5,-,TGCAGTTTCGACAGGGGCAATCAGCCCCAGCATTTT,CSFDRGNQPQHF
TRBV6-5,-,TRBJ1-1,-,TGTGCCAGCAGCCCCGAGACCCTTGGCACTGAAGCTTTCTTT,CASSPETLGTEAFF
TRBV5-1,-,TRBJ2-7,few,TGCGCCTACCCCGGAGACCACTCCTACGAGCAGTACTTC,CAYPGDHSYEQYF
TRBV6-6,-,TRBJ2-7,-,TGTGCCAGCAGTTACGCCGGCAGGCGGTCCTACGAGCAGTACTTC,CASSYAGRRSYEQYF
TRBV7-8,-,TRBJ1-1,-,TGTGCCAGCAGCTTAGATTGGGGAGGGGGCACTGAAGCTTTCTTT,CASSLDWGGGTEAFF
TRBV20-1,TRBD2,TRBJ2-1,few,TGCAGTGCAATCGAGCGGGACCCCTCCTACAATGAGCAGTTCTTC,CSAIERDPSYNEQFF
TRBV10-3,TRBD2,TRBJ2-7,-,TGTGCCATCAGTGATCCGGGAGGCACCTCCGAGCAGTACTTC,CAISDPGGTSEQYF
TRBV4-3,-,TRBJ2-4,-,TGCGCCAGCAGCCAAGACCTGAAAATCAGGCTGGACAACATTCAGTACTTC,CASSQDLKIRLDNIQYF
TRBV27,-,TRBJ1-1,-,TGTGCCAGCCGGACACCGTACACTGAAGCTTTCTTT,CASRTPYTEAFF
TRBV24-1,-,TRBJ2-7,once,TGTGCCACCAGTGACGGGGACGCCTACGAGCAGTACTTC,CATSDGDAYEQYF
TRBV29-1,-,TRBJ2-1,-,TGCAGCGTCGTTTTGTCTGAGAGTATTGAGCAGTTCTTC,CSVVLSESIEQFF
TRBV4-3,-,TRBJ1-6,few,TGCGCCAGCAGCCAAGAAGGCGCGGTCTATAATTCACCCCTCCACTTT,CASSQEGAVYNSPLHF
TRBV7-2,-,TRBJ2-7,-,TGTGCCAGCAGCTTATGGCCGACAAGCTCCTACGAGCAGTACTTC,CASSLWPTSSYEQYF
TRBV27,TRBD2,TRBJ2-1,few,TGTGCCAGCAGTTTAGGGACTATGAGTAATGAGCAGTTCTTC,CASSLGTMSNEQFF
TRBV4-1,-,TRBJ2-7,few,TGCGCCAGCAGCCAAGACTTCTCCTACGAGCAGTACTTC,CASSQDFSYEQYF
TRBV12-3/TRBV12-4,-,TRBJ2-7,-,TGTGCCAGCAGCCCTCAGCGGGTCGGGTACGAGCAGTACTTC,CASSPQRVGYEQYF
TRBV20-1,-,TRBJ2-7,-,TGCAGTGCCCGAGGAGCGTTCTACGAGCAGTACTTC,CSARGAFYEQYF
TRBV6-6,TRBD1,TRBJ2-5,few,TGTGCCAGCAACCCCGACAGGGGGGTTAGAAAGACCCAGTACTTC,CASNPDRGVRKTQYF
TRBV20-1,-,TRBJ1-2,-,TGCAGTGCTACCAATTGGTATGGCTACACCTTC,CSATNWYGYTF